These 5 T cell receptor beta chains were all obtained from the same sample, sequenced in a study of control samples from healthy donors and cancer patients. The protocol was immunoSEQ multiplex PCR, while the TCRdb copy is restricted to in-frame clones and leaves out a portion. The table records 180,000 or so clones, around 93% of them present only once. The sample consisted of blood. Receptors were obtained from a woman aged 60-75 years in good health.

V and J are TRBV30 and TRBJ2-3; no firm D call. The CDR3 has 11 residues. Germline CDR1 GTSNPN, CDR2 SVGIG (reference sequence). With 4 bases removed from V and 1 base from J, the gap between germline ends came to 3 bases. The CDR3 region is CAWIGTDTQYF. DNA for the CDR3: TGTGCCTGGATAGGCACAGATACGCAGTATTTT.

The genes are TRBV19 and TRBJ1-5; tentative D call: TRBD1 (6 bases). V was shortened by 7 bases and J by 3 bases, with 16 bases between the two germline ends. From germline, CDR1 is LNHDA and CDR2 SQIVND (reference sequence). This CDR3 spans 15 amino acids. The CDR3 protein is CASTNNRDNNQPQHF. The CDR3 DNA follows: TGTGCCAGTACCAATAACCGGGACAACAATCAGCCCCAGCATTTT. The whole variable domain, remainder taken from reference TRBV19 and TRBJ1-5, is DGGITQSPKYLFRKEGQNVTLSCEQNLNHDAMYWYRQDPGQGLRLIYYSQIVNDFQKGDIAEGYSVSREKKESFPLTVTSAQKNPTAFYLCASTNNRDNNQPQHFGDGTRLSIL.

CDR3 nucleotides: TGTGCCAGCAGCTTGGAGGCTGGCGGTTTCTACGAGCAGTACTTC. Translation: CASSLEAGGFYEQYF. This chain uses TRBV5-4 with TRBJ2-7; D is unresolved. This CDR3 contains 15 residues. V dropped 0 bases and J dropped 3 bases, with 13 bases sitting between them. Germline V gene sequence: CDR1 SGHNT, CDR2 YYREEE (reference sequence).

The chain is built from TRBV2 and TRBJ1-1; D gene ambiguous. Deletions cut 6 bases from V and 1 base from J, with 12 bases between. Germline assignment: CDR1 SNHLY and CDR2 FYNNEI. The CDR3 length is 14 residues. CDR3 bases: TGTGCCAGCAGGCCCTCGCCAGGGAACACTGAAGCTTTCTTT. This codes for CASRPSPGNTEAFF.

J is TRBJ1-2 and V is TRBV13; TRBD1 matches 8 bases. Germline CDR1 is PRHDT and CDR2 is FYEKMQ (reference sequence). V was clipped by 4 bases and J by 4 bases; unmatched bases: 8. CDR3 length equals 15 residues. In DNA form, the CDR3 reads TGTGCCAGCAGCTCGGGACAGGAAAGCCCCTATGGCTACACCTTC. Translation: CASSSGQESPYGYTF.